This TCR beta chain derives from a study of blood T cells in healthy people across ages. The table lists this clonotype with a few counts. As yet, its antigen is unknown. A second about 6 to 12 cycle PCR used barcoded and J-beta primers. Using its own MiXCR run on the 5' RACE reads, TCRdb lists one record per CDR3 protein. Of around 1,000,000 distinct CDR3 sequences in the sample, under 30% were seen once. Germline values: CDR1 DFQATT, CDR2 SNEGSKA (reference sequence). Unmatched junction bases numbered 5, after V lost 1 base and J lost 4 bases. The length of the CDR3 is 14 residues. Points from the study as a whole: Both higher diversity and more naive CD4+ cells marked long-lived donors when set against aged donors.

These sequences were also reported in another study, on T cells of mothers and their children.

The sample was blood. The V call is TRBV20-1, the J call TRBJ2-3; 7 positions match TRBD2. This clonotype was obtained from a girl under 10 years old in good health. CDR3 nucleotides: TGCAGTGCTAGAGGACTAGCATCCGCAGATACGCAGTATTTT. This codes for CSARGLASADTQYF.